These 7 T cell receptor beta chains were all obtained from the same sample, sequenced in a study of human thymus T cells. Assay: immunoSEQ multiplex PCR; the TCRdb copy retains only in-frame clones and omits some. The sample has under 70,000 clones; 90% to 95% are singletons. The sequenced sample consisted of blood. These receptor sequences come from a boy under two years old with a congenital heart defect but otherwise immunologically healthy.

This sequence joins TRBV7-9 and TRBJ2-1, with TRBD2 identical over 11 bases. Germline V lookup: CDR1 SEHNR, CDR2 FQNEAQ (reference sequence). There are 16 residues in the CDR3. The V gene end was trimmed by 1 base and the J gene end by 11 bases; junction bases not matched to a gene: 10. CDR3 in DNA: TGTGCCAGCAGCTTAGTGGTAGTAGCGGGAGGGATGAAGCAGTTCTTC. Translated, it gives CASSLVVVAGGMKQFF.

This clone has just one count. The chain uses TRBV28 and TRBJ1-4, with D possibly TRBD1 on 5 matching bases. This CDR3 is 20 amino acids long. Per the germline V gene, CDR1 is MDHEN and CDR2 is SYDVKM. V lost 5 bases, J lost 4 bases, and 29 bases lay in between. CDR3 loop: CASSPNIGTGGLLYNEKLFF. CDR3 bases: TGTGCCAGCAGTCCGAATATTGGCACGGGGGGACTCCTATATAATGAAAAACTGTTTTTT.

Here the CDR3 DNA reads TGCGCCAGCCGATACATAACCGGGGAGCTGTTTTTT. As protein: CASRYITGELFF. This chain joins TRBV4-1 and TRBJ2-2; D gene uncertain. The V end was cut by 8 bases, the J end by 5 bases, with 9 bases between. The CDR3 runs to 12 residues. Germline-derived CDR1 and CDR2 are MGHRA and YSYEKL.

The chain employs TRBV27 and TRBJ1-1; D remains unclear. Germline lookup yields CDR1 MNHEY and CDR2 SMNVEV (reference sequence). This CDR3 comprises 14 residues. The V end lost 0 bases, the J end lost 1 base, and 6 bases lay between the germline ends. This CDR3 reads CASSLSKGNTEAFF. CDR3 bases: TGTGCCAGCAGTTTATCGAAGGGGAACACTGAAGCTTTCTTT.

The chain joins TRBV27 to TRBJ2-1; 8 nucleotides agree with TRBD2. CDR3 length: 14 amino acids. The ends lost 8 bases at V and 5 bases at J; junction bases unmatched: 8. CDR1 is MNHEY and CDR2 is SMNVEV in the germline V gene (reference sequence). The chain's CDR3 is CASQLLRGDNEQFF. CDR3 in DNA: TGTGCCAGCCAACTTCTGCGGGGGGACAATGAGCAGTTCTTC.

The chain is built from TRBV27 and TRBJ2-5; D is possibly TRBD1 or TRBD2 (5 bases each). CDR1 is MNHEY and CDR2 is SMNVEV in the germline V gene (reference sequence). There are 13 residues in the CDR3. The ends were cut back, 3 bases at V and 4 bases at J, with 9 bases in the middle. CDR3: CASSFTGGETQYF. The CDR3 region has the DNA TGTGCCAGCAGTTTTACAGGAGGAGAGACCCAGTACTTC.

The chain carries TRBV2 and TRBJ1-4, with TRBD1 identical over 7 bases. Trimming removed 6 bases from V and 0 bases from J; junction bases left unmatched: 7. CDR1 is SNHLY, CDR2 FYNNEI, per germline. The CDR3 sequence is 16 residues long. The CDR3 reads CASSHDRVATNEKLFF. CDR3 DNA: TGTGCCAGCAGCCACGACAGGGTTGCAACTAATGAAAAACTGTTTTTT.